A single sample is the source of the 11 T cell receptor beta chains below, sequenced in a study of shared clonotypes between healthy human individuals. Produced via immunoSEQ multiplex PCR; TCRdb's table is partial and in-frame only. The sample comprises about 1.5 million clones, approximately 97% of which are singletons, and about 1% rests with the top ten. The sequenced sample was naive CD4+ T cells sorted from blood. Noted subset: CD45RA+ positively selected. These TCRs come from a man younger than 40 in good health.

The chain joins TRBV10-3 to TRBJ1-3; D is perhaps TRBD1 (6 bases). Germline CDR1 reads ENHRY; CDR2 reads SYGVKD. Trimming left V 11 bases short and J 6 bases short, with 17 bases between. The CDR3 extends over 13 amino acids. This chain's CDR3 is CASQRGAENTIYF. DNA of the CDR3: TGTGCCTCTCAGCGGGGGGCTGAAAACACCATATATTTT.

As for this clone: Other DNA sequences of this sample code for an identical CDR3. The rearrangement uses TRBV9 and TRBJ2-1; no definite D call. Germline loops: CDR1 SGDLS, CDR2 YYNGEE. This CDR3 is built from 13 residues. V was cut by 0 bases and J by 7 bases, with 8 bases left in between. In DNA, the CDR3 is TGTGCCAGCAGCGTAGTCGGGTCTAATGAGCAGTTCTTC. Protein: CASSVVGSNEQFF.

This clone was seen once. The rearrangement links TRBV11-3 to TRBJ2-1; D may be TRBD2 (6 bases). Trimming took off 1 base at V and 8 bases at J, with 12 bases between the two ends. This CDR3 is 14 amino acids long. The germline V gene has CDR1 SGHNT and CDR2 YENEEA. CDR3 coding DNA: TGTGCCAGCAGCTTAGCTGCAAAGCGGGATGAGCAGTTCTTC. The encoded protein is CASSLAAKRDEQFF.

V is TRBV14 and J is TRBJ2-6; no clear D gene. Germline lookup yields CDR1 SGHDN and CDR2 FVKESK. The length of the CDR3 is 13 residues. The V gene lost 8 bases and the J gene lost 0 bases, with 5 bases spanning the gap. DNA for the CDR3: TGTGCCAGCGGGAACTCTGGGGCCAACGTCCTGACTTTC. Translation gives CASGNSGANVLTF.

The V gene is TRBV7-2, the J gene TRBJ2-7; D unresolved. Trimming left V 1 base short and J 0 bases short, with 10 bases between. From germline, CDR1 is SGHTA and CDR2 FQGNSA. This CDR3 has 15 amino acids. CDR3 in amino acids: CASSLDLTHSYEQYF. Written as DNA, the CDR3 is TGTGCCAGCAGCTTAGATCTCACACACTCCTACGAGCAGTACTTC.

The V and J genes are TRBV6-1 and TRBJ1-2; 9 bases are a match to TRBD1. V was pared by 7 bases and J by 3 bases, with 3 bases of the junction left unmatched. This CDR3 spans 13 amino acids. Germline CDR1 is MNHNS and CDR2 is SASEGT. This CDR3 reads CASKTGGYYGYTF. CDR3 nucleotides: TGTGCCAGCAAAACAGGGGGCTACTATGGCTACACCTTC.

The chain links TRBV18 to TRBJ1-5; a possible D gene is TRBD1 (6 bases). The germline gives CDR1 KGHSH, CDR2 LQKENI. The V gene lost 2 bases and the J gene lost 4 bases, with 15 bases spanning the gap. CDR3 length equals 16 residues. The CDR3 protein is CASSPSPDSSNQPQHF. CDR3 DNA sequence: TGTGCCAGCTCACCATCCCCGGACAGCTCGAATCAGCCCCAGCATTTT.

This rearrangement joins TRBV18 to TRBJ2-1; 10 nucleotides line up with TRBD1. CDR1 and CDR2 from the germline V gene are KGHSH and LQKENI. This CDR3 region has 15 residues. Trimming removed 3 bases from V and 7 bases from J; junction bases left unmatched: 6. The CDR3 DNA reads TGTGCCAGCTCACCCGGGACAGGGGTGGGGAATGAGCAGTTCTTC. This codes for CASSPGTGVGNEQFF.

This clone was recorded once. The chain employs TRBV5-1 and TRBJ2-7; 9 bases are a match to TRBD1. CDR3 length: 16 amino acids. J lost 1 base, V lost 4 bases, and 9 bases had no gene match. Looked up from germline, CDR1 is SGHRS and CDR2 is YFSETQ. The CDR3 here is CASSGRQGEVSYEQYF. The CDR3 coding sequence is TGCGCCAGCAGCGGACGACAGGGGGAGGTTTCCTACGAGCAGTACTTC.

The chain carries TRBV7-2 and TRBJ1-4; D possibly corresponds to TRBD1 (6 bases). CDR3 length: 15 residues. The germline V gene has CDR1 SGHTA and CDR2 FQGNSA. Trimming pared 0 bases from V and 6 bases from J, leaving 11 bases between. DNA for the CDR3: TGTGCCAGCAGCTTAGCTGGACAGTATGATGAAAAACTGTTTTTT. It codes for CASSLAGQYDEKLFF.

Concerning this clone itself: This specimen includes other DNA sequences encoding the same CDR3. The V call is TRBV6-1, the J call TRBJ1-5, with D hard to call. The CDR3 has 12 residues. Trimming cost V 0 bases and J 6 bases, with 3 bases left between them. From germline, CDR1 is MNHNS and CDR2 SASEGT. This chain's CDR3 is CASSEAVQPQHF. In DNA, the CDR3 is TGTGCCAGCAGTGAAGCGGTTCAGCCCCAGCATTTT.